The 21 T cell receptor beta chains presented below share a single source sample, sequenced in a study of tumor-infiltrating lymphocytes in primary liver carcinoma. The researchers obtained blood RNA from unsorted whole blood and also extracted germline DNA. Synthesis of TCR beta cDNA was carried out from 500 ng total RNA with a constant-region primer. Nested multiplex PCR, run for three rounds with slightly modified ARM-PCR, yielded TCR beta libraries. The two initial PCR rounds, nine to eleven cycles each, used TRBV1-TRBV30 forward and C-beta reverse primers. TCRdb used MiXCR to reprocess the multiplex PCR reads, holding one entry per CDR3 protein. The sample yields a few hundred thousand distinct CDR3 sequences, 45% to 70% seen once. The sequencing input was peripheral blood. Every receptor here comes from a woman aged 30 to 39 with primary liver carcinoma and hepatitis B virus infection.

The chain employs TRBV6-2 or TRBV6-3 and TRBJ1-2; D is undetermined. There are 14 residues in the CDR3. V lost 4 bases and J lost 8, with 17 bases in between. Germline loops: CDR1 MNHEY, CDR2 SVGEGT. CDR3 coding DNA: TGTGCCAGCAGTTTCCCAAACAAGGGATACGGCTACACCTTC. Protein: CASSFPNKGYGYTF.

This clonotype came up a few times. The genes are TRBV12-3 or TRBV12-4 and TRBJ2-7; the D gene is possibly TRBD1 (6 bases). The CDR3 consists of 15 residues. Between the trimmed V and J ends, which lost 6 bases and 2 bases, there was a span of 17 bases. CDR3 DNA: TGTGCCAGCAGCCCATCAGGGGCCATTGCCTACGAGCAGTACTTC. This sequence encodes CASSPSGAIAYEQYF.

CDR3: CASSLMSYNEQFF. CDR3 DNA: TGTGCCAGCAGCTTGATGTCCTACAATGAGCAGTTCTTC. The chain combines TRBV5-6 with TRBJ2-1; the D is unclear. Germline CDR1 SGHDT, CDR2 YYEEEE. The germline V and J ends were trimmed by 1 base and 1 base, with 3 bases remaining between them. The CDR3 spans 13 residues. The full variable domain, its missing parts supplied by reference TRBV5-6 and TRBJ2-1, is DAGVTQSPTHLIKTRGQQVTLRCSPKSGHDTVSWYQQALGQGPQFIFQYYEEEERQRGNFPDRFSGHQFPNYSSELNVNALLLGDSALYLCASSLMSYNEQFFGPGTRLTVL.

As to this clonotype: A read error may explain this, as a much larger clone is one base away. The V and J genes are TRBV14 and TRBJ2-1, with no clear D. Germline V gene lookup returns CDR1 SGHDN and CDR2 FVKESK. The CDR3 has 15 residues. CDR3 nucleotide sequence: TGTGCCAGCAGCCAAGAGCGGTTCGCCTACAATAAGCAGTTCTTC. It encodes CASSQERFAYNKQFF.

On this clonotype itself: A read error may be the cause here, since a much bigger clone is one base away. The V call is TRBV7-8, the J call TRBJ1-5, with no clear D. The CDR3 has 13 amino acids. Per the germline V gene, CDR1 is SGHVS and CDR2 is FQNEAQ. The CDR3 reads CASSLIQAQSQHF. As DNA, the CDR3 is TGTGCCAGCAGCTTAATTCAGGCTCAGTCCCAGCATTTT.

Notes on this clonotype: Possible read error: a much larger clone is one base away. The rearrangement joins TRBV6-6 to TRBJ2-3, with D perhaps TRBD1 (6 bases). CDR1 and CDR2 (germline): MNHNY, SVGAGI (reference sequence). The CDR3 loop spans 14 amino acids. As DNA, the CDR3 is TGTGTCAGCAGTTACCAGGGACACACAGATACGCAGTATTTT. Translating it yields CVSSYQGHTDTQYF.

V usage is TRBV29-1 and J usage is TRBJ2-7, with D perhaps TRBD1 (6 bases). CDR1 is SQVTM and CDR2 is ANQGSEA in the germline V gene. The CDR3 contains 12 residues. Trimming pared 6 bases from V and 3 bases from J, leaving 12 bases between. CDR3 amino acids: CSVLTGHYEQYF. In DNA, the CDR3 is TGCAGCGTCCTAACGGGACACTACGAGCAGTACTTC.

V is TRBV7-9 and J is TRBJ2-3, with D maybe TRBD2 (5 bases). V was trimmed by 5 bases and J by 11 bases, leaving 17 bases between them. This CDR3 comprises 13 residues. CDR1 and CDR2 (germline): SEHNR, FQNEAQ (reference sequence). CDR3 loop: CASSPGIPNKQYF. CDR3 nucleotide sequence: TGTGCCAGCAGCCCGGGGATCCCGAATAAGCAGTATTTT.

With respect to this clonotype: A read error may account for a junction end that differs from germline. The chain employs TRBV11-1 and TRBJ2-1; 7 bases align to TRBD2. The CDR3 loop spans 16 amino acids. The V gene's germline CDR1 is SGHAT and CDR2 FQDESV (reference sequence). This CDR3 reads CASSLPRASGYNEHFF. DNA for the CDR3: TGTGCCAGCAGCTTGCCTAGGGCTAGCGGCTACAATGAGCACTTCTTC.

This clonotype was counted once. The chain couples TRBV7-9 to TRBJ2-1, with D maybe TRBD2 (5 bases). CDR1 is SEHNR and CDR2 is FQNEAQ in the germline V gene (reference sequence). V was cut by 6 bases and J by 6 bases, with 12 bases left in between. The CDR3 spans 13 residues. The CDR3 is CASRGFEGNEQFF. For the CDR3, the DNA is TGTGCCAGCAGGGGGTTTGAGGGCAATGAGCAGTTCTTC.

The sample holds many counts of this clonotype. V is TRBV12-3 or TRBV12-4 and J is TRBJ2-3; 7 nucleotides align to TRBD1. The CDR3 loop spans 14 amino acids. V was pared by 3 bases and J by 2 bases, with 2 bases of the junction left unmatched. This CDR3 is CASSLDRYTDTQYF. In nucleotides, the CDR3 is TGTGCCAGCAGTTTGGACAGGTACACAGATACGCAGTATTTT.

A single count supports this clonotype. Compared with germline, one end of the junction differs, possibly owing to a read error. This chain connects TRBV28 to TRBJ2-3; D gene uncertain. The CDR3 is made up of 13 amino acids. CDR1 MDHEN and CDR2 SYDVKM come from the germline V gene. CDR3 bases: TGTGCCACCAGTTTCTTGGACACAGATACGCAGTATTTT. Its protein product is CATSFLDTDTQYF.

The chain joins TRBV6-1 to TRBJ2-1; possible D gene TRBD1, 5 bases. Germline CDR1 reads MNHNS; CDR2 reads SASEGT. V dropped 8 bases and J dropped 0 bases, with 8 bases sitting between them. There are 13 residues in the CDR3. CDR3 sequence (DNA): TGTGCCAGCGCCCAGGGCTCCTACAATGAGCAGTTCTTC. Translation: CASAQGSYNEQFF.

Comment on this clonotype: This may be a read error: a much more frequent sequence differs by one nucleotide. This chain connects TRBV4-3 to TRBJ2-1; TRBD1 agrees at 10 bases. The V gene's germline CDR1 is LGHNA and CDR2 YSLEER. The CDR3 consists of 17 residues. The CDR3 DNA reads TGCGCCAGCAGACAAGATCTCGGGGACAGGGGAAACAATGAGCAGTTCTTC. Amino acids: CASRQDLGDRGNNEQFF.

The chain recombines TRBV12-3 or TRBV12-4 with TRBJ2-7; tentatively, D is TRBD1 (6 bases). V shed 10 bases and J shed 3 bases, with 13 bases lying between them. CDR3 length: 12 amino acids. CDR3 coding DNA: TGTGCCACCTCAGGGGTTGGCTACGAGCAGTACTTC. This codes for CATSGVGYEQYF.

V gene TRBV20-1 combines with J gene TRBJ2-3; TRBD2 matches 15 bases. Germline values: CDR1 DFQATT, CDR2 SNEGSKA (reference sequence). CDR3 length equals 15 residues. The V gene end was trimmed by 5 bases and the J gene end by 6 bases; junction bases not matched to a gene: 6. In DNA, the CDR3 is TGCAGTGCTGGGGGACTAGCGGGAGGTTCCGATACGCAGTATTTT. Residues: CSAGGLAGGSDTQYF.

Regarding this clonotype: A much larger clone lies a single base off, so this may be a read error. The chain recombines TRBV12-3 or TRBV12-4 with TRBJ2-5; D gene unclear. Trimming took 4 bases from V and 5 from J, leaving 17 bases between them. The CDR3 is 15 residues long. The CDR3 coding sequence is TGTGCCAGCAGTTCGTGGGCATTACTCCAGGAGACCCAGTACTTC. Translation: CASSSWALLQETQYF.

V and J are TRBV12-3 or TRBV12-4 and TRBJ1-3; D uncertain. With 5 bases removed from V and 2 bases from J, the gap between germline ends came to 4 bases. The CDR3 has 12 residues. CDR3: CASSVTGNTIYF. The DNA for the CDR3 is TGTGCCAGCAGTGTCACTGGAAACACCATATATTTT.

This clonotype showed up just once. A read error may explain this, as a much larger clone is one base away. The chain recombines TRBV6-1 with TRBJ1-6; D not resolved. CDR3 size: 17 residues. The V end lost 8 bases, the J end lost 9 bases, and 26 bases lay between the germline ends. CDR1 MNHNS and CDR2 SASEGT come from the germline V gene. CDR3 nucleotide sequence: TGTGCCAGCCGGACGGGATGTGGAGGAAGTAATAGTTCACCCCTCCACTTT. It encodes CASRTGCGGSNSSPLHF.

V and J are TRBV7-8 and TRBJ2-3; 15 bases are shared with TRBD2. The length of the CDR3 is 16 residues. Germline V gene sequence: CDR1 SGHVS, CDR2 FQNEAQ. The ends lost 4 bases at V and 8 bases at J; junction bases unmatched: 7. The CDR3 sequence: CASSSPGTSGRSTQYF. The CDR3, as DNA: TGTGCCAGCAGCTCCCCCGGGACTAGCGGGAGGAGTACGCAGTATTTT.

As for this clonotype: Sequence at one end of the junction differs from germline and may be a read error. This chain connects TRBV11-2 to TRBJ1-4; a weak D match, TRBD1 (6 bases). Germline CDR1 SGHAT, CDR2 FQNNGV. The CDR3 is 14 residues long. This CDR3 reads CASNRKGGYEKLFF. CDR3 in DNA: TGTGCCAGCAACCGTAAGGGGGGCTATGAAAAGCTGTTTTTT.